Listed below are T cell receptor beta chains from one sample, sequenced in a study of blood T cell repertoires in COVID-19. Sequenced by immunoSEQ multiplex PCR; TCRdb stores in-frame clones only, minus some. The sample includes roughly 210,000 clones, over 75% seen only once; the top ten take 7.2%. The sequenced material came from PBMCs or T cells enriched from blood (not recorded which). The source of these receptors is a man between 25 and 39 years old in a cohort exposed to, infected with or recovered from COVID-19 (not recorded which). CDR3s include the opening cysteine and the closing phenylalanine or tryptophan. D genes are given only for firm matches. Size is omitted from some rows. Given values are once, few, many or a class for expanded clones.

j_call: TRBJ2-3; clone_size: -; cdr3_length: 14; d_call: TRBD1; v_call: TRBV19; cdr3_aa: CASQTGSGTDTQYF; cdr3_nt: TGTGCCAGTCAGACAGGGTCCGGCACAGATACGCAGTATTTT
j_call: TRBJ2-4; clone_size: -; cdr3_length: 13; d_call: TRBD1; v_call: TRBV24-1; cdr3_aa: CATQGQGGNIQYF; cdr3_nt: TGTGCCACCCAGGGACAGGGAGGAAACATTCAGTACTTC
j_call: TRBJ2-3; clone_size: once; cdr3_length: 16; d_call: -; v_call: TRBV11-2; cdr3_aa: CASSMRTGIYTDTQYF; cdr3_nt: TGTGCCAGCAGCATGAGGACTGGGATTTACACAGATACGCAGTATTTT
j_call: TRBJ1-5; clone_size: -; cdr3_length: 15; d_call: -; v_call: TRBV28; cdr3_aa: CASSLLQGGGQPQHF; cdr3_nt: TGTGCCAGCAGTTTATTACAGGGTGGAGGTCAGCCCCAGCATTTT
j_call: TRBJ2-5; clone_size: -; cdr3_length: 16; d_call: -; v_call: TRBV28; cdr3_aa: CASSLYAGAYQETQYF; cdr3_nt: TGTGCCAGCAGTTTATATGCAGGGGCTTACCAAGAGACCCAGTACTTC
j_call: TRBJ2-7; clone_size: -; cdr3_length: 13; d_call: -; v_call: TRBV7-3; cdr3_aa: CASSLGQRYEQYF; cdr3_nt: TGTGCCAGCAGCTTAGGACAGCGATACGAGCAGTACTTC
j_call: TRBJ2-7; clone_size: few; cdr3_length: 15; d_call: TRBD2; v_call: TRBV6-5; cdr3_aa: CASSYRLAGAYEQYF; cdr3_nt: TGTGCCAGCAGTTACCGACTAGCGGGAGCCTACGAGCAGTACTTC
j_call: TRBJ2-1; clone_size: once; cdr3_length: 15; d_call: TRBD2; v_call: TRBV7-3; cdr3_aa: CASSLSLGLGDEQFF; cdr3_nt: TGTGCCAGCAGCTTAAGCCTGGGACTAGGGGATGAGCAGTTCTTC
j_call: TRBJ1-2; clone_size: -; cdr3_length: 13; d_call: TRBD1; v_call: TRBV28; cdr3_aa: CATSDRAHYGYTF; cdr3_nt: TGTGCCACTTCTGACAGGGCCCACTATGGCTACACCTTC
j_call: TRBJ1-1; clone_size: -; cdr3_length: 16; d_call: -; v_call: TRBV7-2; cdr3_aa: CASSLGGDSYGRKAFF; cdr3_nt: TGTGCCAGCAGCTTAGGAGGAGACAGTTACGGCCGTAAAGCTTTCTTT
j_call: TRBJ2-1; clone_size: once; cdr3_length: 14; d_call: -; v_call: TRBV10-1; cdr3_aa: CASSDARVGSEQFF; cdr3_nt: TGCGCCAGCAGTGATGCGCGGGTCGGTTCTGAGCAGTTCTTC
j_call: TRBJ1-2; clone_size: -; cdr3_length: 13; d_call: TRBD1; v_call: TRBV19; cdr3_aa: CASLRGENYGYTF; cdr3_nt: TGTGCCAGTCTCAGGGGGGAGAACTATGGCTACACCTTC
j_call: TRBJ2-7; clone_size: -; cdr3_length: 13; d_call: -; v_call: TRBV5-4; cdr3_aa: CASSPTTAYEQYF; cdr3_nt: TGTGCCAGCAGCCCGACCACAGCCTACGAGCAGTACTTC
j_call: TRBJ1-3; clone_size: -; cdr3_length: 18; d_call: -; v_call: TRBV9; cdr3_aa: CASSVDPRQENSGNTIYF; cdr3_nt: TGTGCCAGCAGCGTAGACCCCAGGCAGGAAAACTCTGGAAACACCATATATTTT
j_call: TRBJ1-1; clone_size: -; cdr3_length: 14; d_call: -; v_call: TRBV5-4; cdr3_aa: CASSSVQKNTEAFF; cdr3_nt: TGTGCCAGCAGCTCAGTACAGAAGAACACTGAAGCTTTCTTT
j_call: TRBJ2-1; clone_size: -; cdr3_length: 19; d_call: TRBD2; v_call: TRBV7-9; cdr3_aa: CASSLPVSGFQLSYNEQFF; cdr3_nt: TGTGCCAGCAGCTTACCGGTTAGCGGGTTCCAACTCTCCTACAATGAGCAGTTCTTC
j_call: TRBJ1-1; clone_size: -; cdr3_length: 16; d_call: -; v_call: TRBV9; cdr3_aa: CASSVLPEGRNTEAFF; cdr3_nt: TGTGCCAGCAGCGTTCTCCCGGAGGGGCGGAACACTGAAGCTTTCTTT
j_call: TRBJ1-1; clone_size: -; cdr3_length: 11; d_call: -; v_call: TRBV28; cdr3_aa: CASNRVGEAFF; cdr3_nt: TGTGCCAGCAATCGAGTCGGTGAAGCTTTCTTT
j_call: TRBJ2-7; clone_size: -; cdr3_length: 15; d_call: TRBD1; v_call: TRBV4-1; cdr3_aa: CASSLAGQGHYEQYF; cdr3_nt: TGCGCCAGCAGCCTAGCCGGACAGGGACACTACGAGCAGTACTTC
j_call: TRBJ2-1; clone_size: -; cdr3_length: 13; d_call: -; v_call: TRBV13; cdr3_aa: CASSLTGYNEQFF; cdr3_nt: TGTGCCAGCAGCTTAACCGGTTACAATGAGCAGTTCTTC
j_call: TRBJ2-7; clone_size: -; cdr3_length: 11; d_call: -; v_call: TRBV28; cdr3_aa: CASSLPHEQYF; cdr3_nt: TGTGCCAGCAGCCTCCCCCACGAGCAGTACTTC
j_call: TRBJ1-5; clone_size: -; cdr3_length: 21; d_call: TRBD1; v_call: TRBV6-4; cdr3_aa: CASSDSSRGRGPEHSNQPQHF; cdr3_nt: TGTGCCAGCAGTGACTCGAGTCGCGGCAGGGGGCCAGAACATAGCAATCAGCCCCAGCATTTT